This T cell receptor (beta chain) was recorded in a study of blood T cell repertoires in COVID-19 (dated by TCRdb to between 2020 and 2021). General notes on the study: Collaborator samples came from the United States, Italy and Spain and covered acute and convalescent phases of COVID-19. The repertoires were released in a freely available public database intended as a resource for research on the immune response to SARS-CoV-2. The material from the prospective study consisted of cDNA or gDNA derived from T cells, B-cell-depleted T cells, or PBMCs. Nearly every sample came with metadata listing a de-identified subject ID, COVID-19 status, age in years and sex. HLA class I and class II types, where available, came from metadata supplied by the sample provider rather than from assay-based typing. Deeply sampled blood TCRbeta repertoires from subjects exposed to, actively infected with, or recovered from COVID-19 were included in the dataset. Samples came from the ongoing ImmuneRACE study (first 160 participants) plus 1,254 subjects from 6 global collaborators. Paper-wide results and their limitations: Clinical and demographic metadata were provided uncurated, with the amount varying by source and participant.

TCRbeta CDR3 regions were amplified from genomic DNA using the immunoSEQ Assay, a bias-controlled multiplex PCR. The authors processed their data as follows. Nucleated cell counts per sample were estimated from amplification of reference gene primers within the assay. To quantify the absolute abundance of each unique TCRbeta CDR3 rearrangement, sequence reads were collapsed and filtered. For each sample, productive Simpson clonality was calculated by taking the square root of Simpson's diversity index across productive rearrangements. TCRdb took this table from immuneACCESS and kept in-frame rearrangements with V and J called. Such tables lack part of the clones; where checked against another copy, unresolved V genes explain under half of the gap, and the rest is unexplained. V, J and clone size derive from that table, while D and trimming were established from the DNA sequence. The sample contains fewer than 30,000 clones, over 85% of them found a single time. The ten most abundant clones make up around 8.3% of the sample.

Each collaborating institution followed its own protocols to collect whole blood in K2EDTA tubes. For TCRbeta analysis, collaborators shipped samples as frozen whole blood, isolated PBMCs, or DNA extracted from either of those sample types. Worth noting for this clone: Its antigen has not been determined. No much larger clone exists at a distance of one base, and base qualities are not known.

Compared with germline, V lacks 4 bases and J lacks 4 bases; bases without a gene match: 5. CDR1 and CDR2 are drawn from the germline V gene: SGHTA, FQGNSA. Spanning cysteine to phenylalanine, the CDR3 consists of 14 amino acids. This entry keeps only the CDR3 DNA: 42 bases, framed from base 1. The source material was peripheral blood. The sequence is built from TRBV7-2 and TRBJ1-1, with 8 central nucleotides matching TRBD1. This sequence was found in a human donor in a cohort sampled during active COVID-19. The DNA sequence is given as TGTGCCAGCAGCTCCGACAGGGGTGCCACTGAAGCTTTCTTT. Its protein reads: CASSSDRGATEAFF.